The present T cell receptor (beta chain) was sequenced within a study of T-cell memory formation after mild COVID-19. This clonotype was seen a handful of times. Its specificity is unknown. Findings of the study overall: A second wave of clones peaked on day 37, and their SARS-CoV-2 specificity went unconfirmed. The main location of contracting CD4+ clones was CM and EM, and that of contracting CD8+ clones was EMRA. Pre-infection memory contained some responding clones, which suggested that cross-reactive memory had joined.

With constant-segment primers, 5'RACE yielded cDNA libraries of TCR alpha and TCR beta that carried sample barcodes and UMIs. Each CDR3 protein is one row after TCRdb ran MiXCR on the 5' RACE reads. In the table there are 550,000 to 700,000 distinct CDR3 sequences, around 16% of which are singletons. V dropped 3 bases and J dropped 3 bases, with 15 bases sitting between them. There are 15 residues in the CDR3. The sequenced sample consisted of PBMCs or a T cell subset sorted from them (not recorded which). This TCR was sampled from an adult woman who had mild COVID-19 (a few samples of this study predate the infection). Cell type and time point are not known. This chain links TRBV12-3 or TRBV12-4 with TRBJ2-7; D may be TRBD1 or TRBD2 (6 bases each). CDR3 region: CASSFKGGPVYEQYF. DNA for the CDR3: TGTGCCAGCAGTTTCAAAGGGGGGCCGGTCTACGAGCAGTACTTC.